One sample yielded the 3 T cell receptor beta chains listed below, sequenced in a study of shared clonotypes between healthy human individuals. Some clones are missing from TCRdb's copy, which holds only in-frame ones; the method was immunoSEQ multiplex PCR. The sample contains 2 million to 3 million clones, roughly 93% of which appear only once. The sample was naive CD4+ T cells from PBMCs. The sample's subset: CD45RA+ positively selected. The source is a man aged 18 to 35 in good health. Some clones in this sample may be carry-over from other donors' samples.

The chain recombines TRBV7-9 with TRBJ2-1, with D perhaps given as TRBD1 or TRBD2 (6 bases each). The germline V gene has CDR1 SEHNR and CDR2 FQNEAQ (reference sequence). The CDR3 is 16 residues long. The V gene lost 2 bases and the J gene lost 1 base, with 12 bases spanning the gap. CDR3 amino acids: CASSLSGAASYNEQFF. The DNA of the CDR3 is TGTGCCAGCAGCTTATCGGGGGCCGCTTCCTACAATGAGCAGTTCTTC.

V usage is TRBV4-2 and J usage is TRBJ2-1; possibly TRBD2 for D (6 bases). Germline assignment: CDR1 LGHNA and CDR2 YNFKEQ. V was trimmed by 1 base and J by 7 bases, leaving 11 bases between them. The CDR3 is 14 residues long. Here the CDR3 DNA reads TGTGCCAGCAGCCAAGCCCTACTAGCTAATGAGCAGTTCTTC. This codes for CASSQALLANEQFF.

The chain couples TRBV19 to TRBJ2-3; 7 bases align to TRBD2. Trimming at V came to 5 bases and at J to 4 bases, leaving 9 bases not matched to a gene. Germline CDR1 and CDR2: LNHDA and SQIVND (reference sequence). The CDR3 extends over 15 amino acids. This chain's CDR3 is CASSLPTSSPDTQYF. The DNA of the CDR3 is TGTGCCAGTAGTCTCCCGACTAGCTCCCCAGATACGCAGTATTTT.